These T cell receptor beta chains were read from a single sample in a study of blood T cell repertoires in COVID-19. Produced via immunoSEQ multiplex PCR; TCRdb's table is partial and in-frame only. In the table there are fewer than 200,000 clones, around 79% of which are singletons. Sequencing used peripheral blood. All receptors come from a woman in her sixties with COVID-19, enrolled during active disease. Each CDR3 is given with its conserved first and last residue. The order of the fields is V gene, D gene, clone size, J gene, CDR3 DNA, CDR3 protein. A D gene is named only where the DNA matches it firmly. Expanded clones get a size class; other rows say once, few or many, or leave the size out.

V gene: TRBV28; D gene: TRBD1; clone size: NA; J gene: TRBJ1-5; CDR3 DNA: TGTGCCAGCAGTAAGAACAGGGGGCAAGGCAATCAGCCCCAGCATTTT; CDR3 protein: CASSKNRGQGNQPQHF
V gene: TRBV19; D gene: NA; clone size: NA; J gene: TRBJ2-1; CDR3 DNA: TGTGCCAGTAGTATAGCCGGCAATATGAGAGGTGAGCAGTTCTTC; CDR3 protein: CASSIAGNMRGEQFF
V gene: TRBV18; D gene: NA; clone size: NA; J gene: TRBJ1-6; CDR3 DNA: TGTGCCAGCTCACCACTTACAGGGAAGGACGGGAATTCACCCCTCCACTTT; CDR3 protein: CASSPLTGKDGNSPLHF
V gene: TRBV11-2; D gene: NA; clone size: NA; J gene: TRBJ1-1; CDR3 DNA: TGTGCCAGCAGCTTACAGGGACAGAACACTGAAGCTTTCTTT; CDR3 protein: CASSLQGQNTEAFF
V gene: TRBV10-3; D gene: NA; clone size: NA; J gene: TRBJ1-1; CDR3 DNA: TGTGCCACCCATGCTATTGGGACCGCGGGGCTGGGAGCTTTCTTT; CDR3 protein: CATHAIGTAGLGAFF
V gene: TRBV4-3; D gene: NA; clone size: NA; J gene: TRBJ2-3; CDR3 DNA: TGCGCCAGCAGCCAAGAGCGGCGAGACACAGATACGCAGTATTTT; CDR3 protein: CASSQERRDTDTQYF
V gene: TRBV5-1; D gene: NA; clone size: many; J gene: TRBJ1-4; CDR3 DNA: TGCGCCAGCAGCTTGATGGGCAGGGCTAATGAAAAACTGTTTTTT; CDR3 protein: CASSLMGRANEKLFF
V gene: TRBV7-9; D gene: TRBD2; clone size: NA; J gene: TRBJ2-1; CDR3 DNA: TGTGCCAGCAGCTTAGTAACGCTAGCGGCGTATGGGGGGAATGAGCAGTTCTTC; CDR3 protein: CASSLVTLAAYGGNEQFF
V gene: TRBV28; D gene: TRBD1; clone size: NA; J gene: TRBJ1-2; CDR3 DNA: TGTGCCAGCAGTTTATCGGTCAGGGGGCTCTATGGCTACACCTTC; CDR3 protein: CASSLSVRGLYGYTF
V gene: TRBV28; D gene: NA; clone size: NA; J gene: TRBJ2-3; CDR3 DNA: TGTGCCAGCAGGAGAGATGCAGATACGCAGTATTTT; CDR3 protein: CASRRDADTQYF
V gene: TRBV9; D gene: NA; clone size: NA; J gene: TRBJ2-3; CDR3 DNA: TGTGCCAGCAGCGTAGAACAGGGTATAGTGACAGATACGCAGTATTTT; CDR3 protein: CASSVEQGIVTDTQYF
V gene: TRBV5-1; D gene: TRBD1; clone size: NA; J gene: TRBJ2-2; CDR3 DNA: TGCGCCAGCAGCCGTCTGACAGGGGCTACCGCCGGGGAGCTGTTTTTT; CDR3 protein: CASSRLTGATAGELFF
V gene: TRBV5-1; D gene: NA; clone size: once; J gene: TRBJ1-5; CDR3 DNA: TGCGCCAGCAGCTTGGACAGAGATCAGCCCCAGCATTTT; CDR3 protein: CASSLDRDQPQHF
V gene: TRBV10-3; D gene: TRBD2; clone size: few; J gene: TRBJ2-1; CDR3 DNA: TGTGCCATCAGTCAACGACCGGGACTAGCGGACAATGAGCAGTTCTTC; CDR3 protein: CAISQRPGLADNEQFF
V gene: TRBV5-4; D gene: NA; clone size: few; J gene: TRBJ1-4; CDR3 DNA: TGTGCCAGCAGCCCGAGAACAGGCTTGGGTAATGAAAAACTGTTTTTT; CDR3 protein: CASSPRTGLGNEKLFF
V gene: TRBV5-8; D gene: NA; clone size: few; J gene: TRBJ1-3; CDR3 DNA: TGTGCCAGCAGCTTGGACGAGCGCTCTGGAAACACCATATATTTT; CDR3 protein: CASSLDERSGNTIYF
V gene: TRBV27; D gene: TRBD2; clone size: NA; J gene: TRBJ2-3; CDR3 DNA: TGTGCCAGCAGTTTACTAGCGGGAGTGAAAGATACGCAGTATTTT; CDR3 protein: CASSLLAGVKDTQYF
V gene: TRBV28; D gene: TRBD1; clone size: NA; J gene: TRBJ1-1; CDR3 DNA: TGTGCCAGCAGCTCTCCGGGACAGGGAATGAACACTGAAGCTTTCTTT; CDR3 protein: CASSSPGQGMNTEAFF
V gene: TRBV29-1; D gene: TRBD1; clone size: NA; J gene: TRBJ2-2; CDR3 DNA: TGCAGCGTTGGGGACAGGGTGGCCGGGGAGCTGTTTTTT; CDR3 protein: CSVGDRVAGELFF
V gene: TRBV7-2; D gene: NA; clone size: NA; J gene: TRBJ1-2; CDR3 DNA: TGTGCCAGCAGCTTACGTGGCAGAAACTATGGCTACACCTTC; CDR3 protein: CASSLRGRNYGYTF
V gene: TRBV5-1; D gene: TRBD2; clone size: once; J gene: TRBJ2-7; CDR3 DNA: TGCGCCAGCAGCTCCCGTCTAGCGGGAGGAAACCGGGAGCAGTACTTC; CDR3 protein: CASSSRLAGGNREQYF
V gene: TRBV10-3; D gene: TRBD2; clone size: once; J gene: TRBJ2-2; CDR3 DNA: TGTGCCATCAGTGTACTGGCTAGCGGGGCAAACACCGGGGAGCTGTTTTTT; CDR3 protein: CAISVLASGANTGELFF
V gene: TRBV7-3; D gene: TRBD2; clone size: NA; J gene: TRBJ2-3; CDR3 DNA: TGTGCCAGCAGCTTTAGCGGGGGGGCAGGCACAGATACGCAGTATTTT; CDR3 protein: CASSFSGGAGTDTQYF
V gene: TRBV4-2; D gene: NA; clone size: NA; J gene: TRBJ1-6; CDR3 DNA: TGTGCCAGCATCGGGTCGCGGGATAATTCACCCCTCCACTTT; CDR3 protein: CASIGSRDNSPLHF
V gene: TRBV7-9; D gene: TRBD1; clone size: NA; J gene: TRBJ1-1; CDR3 DNA: TGTGCCAGCAGCTTAGGGCAGGGGGCGAACACTGAAGCTTTCTTT; CDR3 protein: CASSLGQGANTEAFF
V gene: TRBV24-1; D gene: TRBD1; clone size: NA; J gene: TRBJ2-5; CDR3 DNA: TGTGCCACCAGTGATCCGCTACCAGGGGGCGCGGAGACCCAGTACTTC; CDR3 protein: CATSDPLPGGAETQYF
V gene: TRBV28; D gene: NA; clone size: NA; J gene: TRBJ1-1; CDR3 DNA: TGTGTCAGTTCCCCGGGGACTGAAGCTTTCTTT; CDR3 protein: CVSSPGTEAFF
V gene: TRBV5-5; D gene: NA; clone size: NA; J gene: TRBJ1-5; CDR3 DNA: TGTGCCAGCAGTTCCGGGATTGTGGAGCCCCAGCATTTT; CDR3 protein: CASSSGIVEPQHF
V gene: TRBV19; D gene: NA; clone size: NA; J gene: TRBJ2-2; CDR3 DNA: TGTGCCAGTAGTCCTCACCGGGCGAACACCGGGGAGCTGTTTTTT; CDR3 protein: CASSPHRANTGELFF
V gene: TRBV5-4; D gene: NA; clone size: few; J gene: TRBJ1-5; CDR3 DNA: TGTGCCAGCAGCTTGTGGGGGCTCAATCAGCCCCAGCATTTT; CDR3 protein: CASSLWGLNQPQHF
V gene: TRBV4-3; D gene: TRBD1; clone size: NA; J gene: TRBJ2-7; CDR3 DNA: TGCGCCAGCAGCCCCTCGGACAGGGGCTACGAGCAGTACTTC; CDR3 protein: CASSPSDRGYEQYF
V gene: TRBV23-1; D gene: TRBD1; clone size: once; J gene: TRBJ1-5; CDR3 DNA: TGCGCCGAACCCCCCCATCCGGGACAGGGCACTAATCAGCCCCAGCATTTT; CDR3 protein: CAEPPHPGQGTNQPQHF
V gene: TRBV7-9; D gene: TRBD1; clone size: NA; J gene: TRBJ1-2; CDR3 DNA: TGTGCCAGCAGCCCGGGACAGGACTATGGCTACACCTTC; CDR3 protein: CASSPGQDYGYTF
V gene: TRBV6-2/TRBV6-3; D gene: TRBD2; clone size: NA; J gene: TRBJ2-4; CDR3 DNA: TGTGCCAGCAGTTACCGGGTAGCGGGAGGAGCCAAAAACATTCAGTACTTC; CDR3 protein: CASSYRVAGGAKNIQYF
V gene: TRBV6-5; D gene: NA; clone size: NA; J gene: TRBJ2-5; CDR3 DNA: TGTGCCAGCAGTCTGCTGAGGGGGGAGGGAGAGACCCAGTACTTC; CDR3 protein: CASSLLRGEGETQYF
V gene: TRBV27; D gene: NA; clone size: once; J gene: TRBJ2-3; CDR3 DNA: TGTGCCAGCAGTAGGGGGGGAGGCCGCCAGTATTTT; CDR3 protein: CASSRGGGRQYF
V gene: TRBV10-1; D gene: NA; clone size: NA; J gene: TRBJ2-5; CDR3 DNA: TGCGCCAGCAGTGAAGTTGGCCCGGGAGAGACCCAGTACTTC; CDR3 protein: CASSEVGPGETQYF
V gene: TRBV4-1; D gene: TRBD2; clone size: NA; J gene: TRBJ2-2; CDR3 DNA: TGCGCCAGCAGCCCACTAGCGGGAGACACCGGGGAGCTGTTTTTT; CDR3 protein: CASSPLAGDTGELFF
V gene: TRBV3-1/TRBV3-2; D gene: NA; clone size: NA; J gene: TRBJ1-2; CDR3 DNA: TGTGCCAGCAGCCAAGCAGGGGAGGGCTATGGCTACACCTTC; CDR3 protein: CASSQAGEGYGYTF
V gene: TRBV10-3; D gene: NA; clone size: NA; J gene: TRBJ2-7; CDR3 DNA: TGTGCCATCAGTGAGTCGTATTCCTACGAGCAGTACTTC; CDR3 protein: CAISESYSYEQYF
V gene: TRBV30; D gene: TRBD1; clone size: many; J gene: TRBJ1-2; CDR3 DNA: TGTGCCGGATACCGGGACAGGGGGCTAGGCTACACCTTC; CDR3 protein: CAGYRDRGLGYTF
V gene: TRBV5-5; D gene: NA; clone size: few; J gene: TRBJ2-4; CDR3 DNA: TGTGCCAGGTGGGCAGGATCTTCCAAAAACATTCAGTACTTC; CDR3 protein: CARWAGSSKNIQYF
V gene: TRBV24-1; D gene: TRBD1; clone size: NA; J gene: TRBJ2-1; CDR3 DNA: TGTGCCACCAGTGAGTTACAGGGGGCACCCTACAATGAGCAGTTCTTC; CDR3 protein: CATSELQGAPYNEQFF
V gene: TRBV29-1; D gene: NA; clone size: NA; J gene: TRBJ2-1; CDR3 DNA: TGCAGCGTTGGACGTGGCGGGGGCGCCCCCTACAATGAGCAGTTCTTC; CDR3 protein: CSVGRGGGAPYNEQFF
V gene: TRBV28; D gene: TRBD2; clone size: NA; J gene: TRBJ2-5; CDR3 DNA: TGTGCCAGCAGATCGGGAGGGATTGAGGAGACCCAGTACTTC; CDR3 protein: CASRSGGIEETQYF